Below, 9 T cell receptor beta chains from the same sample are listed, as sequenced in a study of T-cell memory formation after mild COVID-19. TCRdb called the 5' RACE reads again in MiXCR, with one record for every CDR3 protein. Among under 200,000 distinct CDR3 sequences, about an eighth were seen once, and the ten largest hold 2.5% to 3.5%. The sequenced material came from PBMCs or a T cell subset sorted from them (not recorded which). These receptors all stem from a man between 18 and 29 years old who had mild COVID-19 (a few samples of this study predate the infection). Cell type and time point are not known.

CDR3 coding DNA: TGTGCCAGCAACTCAAGGTGGACAACTAGCACAGATACGCAGTATTTT. It translates to CASNSRWTTSTDTQYF. The chain has TRBV6-5 and TRBJ2-3, with TRBD1 as a possible D gene (5 bases). V was clipped by 7 bases and J by 0 bases, with 17 bases between them. Germline CDR1 reads MNHEY; CDR2 reads SVGAGI. CDR3 length equals 16 residues.

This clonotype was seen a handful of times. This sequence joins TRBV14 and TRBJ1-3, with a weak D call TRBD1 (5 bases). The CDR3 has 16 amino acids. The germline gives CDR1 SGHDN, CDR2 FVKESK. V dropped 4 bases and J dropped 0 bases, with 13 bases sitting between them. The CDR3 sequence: CASSLRVSTSGNTIYF. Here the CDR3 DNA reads TGTGCCAGCAGCCTCAGGGTCTCAACCTCTGGAAACACCATATATTTT.

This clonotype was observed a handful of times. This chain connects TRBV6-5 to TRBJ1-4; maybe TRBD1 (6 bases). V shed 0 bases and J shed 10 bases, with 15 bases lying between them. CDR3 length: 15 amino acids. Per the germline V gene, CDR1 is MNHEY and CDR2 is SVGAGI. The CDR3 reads CASSYSKGVFGKLFF. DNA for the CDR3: TGTGCCAGCAGTTACTCGAAGGGGGTATTCGGAAAACTGTTTTTT.

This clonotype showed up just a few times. The CDR3 region is CASSLGRWGAGDEKLFF. CDR3 coding DNA: TGTGCCAGCAGTTTGGGAAGGTGGGGGGCCGGGGATGAAAAACTGTTTTTT. The chain has TRBV28 and TRBJ1-4, with a tentative D call TRBD1 (6 bases). The CDR3 loop spans 17 amino acids. Per germline, CDR1 MDHEN and CDR2 SYDVKM. The germline V and J ends were trimmed by 3 bases and 6 bases, with 20 bases remaining between them.

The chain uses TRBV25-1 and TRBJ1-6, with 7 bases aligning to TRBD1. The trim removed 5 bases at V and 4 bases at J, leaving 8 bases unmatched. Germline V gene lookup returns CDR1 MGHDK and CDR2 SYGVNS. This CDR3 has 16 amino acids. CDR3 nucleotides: TGTGCCAGCAGTCGACAGGGCGAGTCTTATAATTCACCCCTCCACTTT. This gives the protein CASSRQGESYNSPLHF.

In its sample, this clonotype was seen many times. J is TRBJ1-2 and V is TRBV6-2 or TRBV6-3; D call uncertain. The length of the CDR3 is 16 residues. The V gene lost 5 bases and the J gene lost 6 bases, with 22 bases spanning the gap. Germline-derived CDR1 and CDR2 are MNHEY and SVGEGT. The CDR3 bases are TGTGCCAGCAGTCCCCGGATTGAGGGCTGGGGAGATGGCTACACCTTC. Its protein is CASSPRIEGWGDGYTF.

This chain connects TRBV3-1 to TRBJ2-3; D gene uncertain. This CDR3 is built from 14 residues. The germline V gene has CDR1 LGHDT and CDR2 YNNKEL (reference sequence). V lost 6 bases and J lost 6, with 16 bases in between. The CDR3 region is CASSLLPSGDTQYF. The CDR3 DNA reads TGTGCCAGCAGTCTCCTACCATCTGGCGATACGCAGTATTTT.

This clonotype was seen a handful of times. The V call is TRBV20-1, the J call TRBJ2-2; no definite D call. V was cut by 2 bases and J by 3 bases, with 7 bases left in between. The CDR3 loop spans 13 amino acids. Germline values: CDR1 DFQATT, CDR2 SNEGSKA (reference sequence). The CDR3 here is CSARKSYTGELFF. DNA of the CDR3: TGCAGTGCTAGAAAGTCGTACACCGGGGAGCTGTTTTTT.

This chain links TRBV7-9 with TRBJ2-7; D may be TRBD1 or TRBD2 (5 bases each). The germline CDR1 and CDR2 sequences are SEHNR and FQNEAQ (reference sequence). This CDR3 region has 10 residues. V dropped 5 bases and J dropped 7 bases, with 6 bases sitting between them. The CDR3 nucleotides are TGTGCCAGCAGCGGGGGAGAGCAGTACTTC. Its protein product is CASSGGEQYF.